This T cell receptor beta chain derives from a study of blood T cell repertoires in COVID-19. Overall study context: Samples taken during acute and convalescent COVID-19 were collected in the United States, Italy and Spain.

Assay used: immunoSEQ multiplex PCR; TCRdb lists only in-frame clones, some missing. Here the sample spans a few hundred thousand clones, 84% being singletons. V lost 0 bases to trimming and J lost 1 base, with 10 bases between them. The CDR3 covers 16 residues. The germline CDR1 and CDR2 sequences are LNHDA and SQIVND (reference sequence). The origin of this receptor is an elderly woman with active or convalescent COVID-19. Sequenced input: peripheral blood. The gene calls are TRBV19 and TRBJ1-5; the D is unclear. This chain's CDR3 is CASSIDGVASNQPQHF. The CDR3 DNA reads TGTGCCAGTAGTATAGACGGGGTAGCGAGCAATCAGCCCCAGCATTTT.